This record concerns one T cell receptor beta chain sequence. Its antigen is unknown. No clone much larger than this one lies a single base away; base qualities are absent. This sample is part of a study of Tregs in tolerant kidney transplant recipients (dated by TCRdb to between 2019 and 2020). About the full investigation: Related donors were used in the transplants with nonmyeloablative bone marrow transplantation, and mixed chimerism was transient in the human trials. TCRbeta sequencing was used in the study to identify donor-specific regulatory T cells before combined kidney and bone marrow transplantation, and the identified cells were then tracked after transplant.

Results the study describes overall, beyond this receptor: Expanding Tregs with activated donor B cells appeared to identify the most biologically relevant and donor-specific TCRbeta repertoire. Because the study included only a small number of patients, the results must be confirmed in larger populations and under other immunosuppression protocols. Biological reproducibility was not directly addressed, though technical replication error appeared minimal. For some patients the PCR primers changed over time, which made it impossible to compare the samples from those patients at the nucleotide level. In tolerant patients, the expansion of donor-specific Tregs was greater than global Treg expansion, suggesting that the expansion was antigen-driven rather than nonspecific.

Genomic DNA was extracted from sorted cells with the QIAGEN DNeasy Blood and Tissue Kit for TCRbeta CDR3 sequencing. High-throughput TCRbeta CDR3 sequencing, which included PCR amplification with bias correction and internal controls, was done commercially through immunoSEQ. From the authors' description of their analysis: Unique productive TCRbeta sequences were defined by CDR3 nucleotide sequence where primers matched, otherwise by CDR3 amino acid sequence with Vbeta and Jbeta genes. Sorting error was corrected by removing sequences shared between sorted populations at a frequency ratio of 2:1 or less, and the remaining shared sequences were assigned to the higher population. Donor-reactive sequences were defined as at least 5-fold expanded in CFSE-low cells versus unstimulated cells, with frequency of at least 0.01% in CFSE-low cells. Repertoire divergence was quantified by Jensen-Shannon divergence using the top 100 TCRbeta sequences ranked by frequency. When a sample had multiple sequencing runs, each run was corrected for sorting error separately and the runs were then pooled. TCRdb limited this immuneACCESS table to in-frame rearrangements with V and J called. A share of clones is missing; checked studies link under half to unresolved V genes, and the rest is unexplained. V and J calls plus clone size are reproduced from that table; the DNA served to infer D and trimming. The sample records 98,000 or so clones, about 90% of which are singletons. Approximately 0.34% of the sample comes from the top ten.

The time point label of this sample denotes: blood sample drawn before combined kidney and bone marrow transplant. Thawed PBMCs were FACS-sorted into unstimulated Tregs (CD4+CD25+CD127-), CD4+ non-Tregs (CD4+CD25-), CD4 cells and CD8 cells. The patients were several recipients of combined kidney and bone marrow transplants from the ITN036ST trial, and samples were available only from these trial subjects. Healthy control blood was processed to PBMCs with a Ficoll density gradient and then cryopreserved, whereas patient PBMCs were collected both before and after transplant. The TCR originated in a human donor who received a combined kidney and bone marrow transplant. Sequencing used CD4+ T cells from blood, obtained before the transplant.

The CDR3 here reads CASSPRLAGLRSTDTQYF. The DNA sequence is TGTGCCAGCAGCCCGCGACTAGCGGGGCTGCGAAGCACAGATACGCAGTATTTT. Here the chain combines TRBV7-2 and TRBJ2-3; 11 of the junction bases match TRBD2. Reading the germline V gene gives CDR1 SGHTA and CDR2 FQGNSA. The CDR3 numbers 18 residues from cysteine through phenylalanine. Only the CDR3 region is kept as DNA, spanning 54 bases read in frame from base 1. Trimming takes 5 bases off V and 0 bases off J; junction bases not matched to a gene: 10. Joined to the reference TRBV7-2 and TRBJ2-3 proteins, this CDR3 gives the full variable domain: GAGVSQSPSNKVTEKGKDVELRCDPISGHTALYWYRQSLGQGLEFLIYFQGNSAPDKSGLPSDRFSAERTGGSVSTLTIQRTQQEDSAVYLCASSPRLAGLRSTDTQYFGPGTRLTVL.